The 9 T cell receptor beta chains below come from one sample, sequenced in a study of cytomegalovirus exposure and HLA in healthy donors. Use of 60 Vbeta and 13 Jbeta primers characterized the PCR. Produced via immunoSEQ multiplex PCR; TCRdb's table is partial and in-frame only. Found here are 130,000 or so clones, nearly 90% of them singletons; the top ten hold roughly 0.5%. Sequencing used PBMCs. Every receptor here comes from a woman aged 40-49 years in good health and CMV-seronegative.

The rearrangement uses TRBV19 and TRBJ2-7; D is uncertain. Trimming removed 5 bases from V and 3 bases from J, with 14 bases in between. Germline values: CDR1 LNHDA, CDR2 SQIVND (reference sequence). CDR3 length: 14 residues. CDR3 protein: CASSPRGAYYEQYF. The CDR3 coding sequence is TGTGCCAGTAGTCCCCGCGGTGCCTACTACGAGCAGTACTTC.

This sequence joins TRBV11-2 and TRBJ2-3, with 12 bases identical to TRBD2. Germline CDR1 reads SGHAT; CDR2 reads FQNNGV. V dropped 2 bases and J dropped 4; count of bases not matched to a gene: 4. The CDR3 covers 16 residues. The CDR3 region is CASSLLAGGFADTQYF. The CDR3 coding sequence is TGTGCCAGCAGCTTACTAGCGGGAGGGTTTGCAGATACGCAGTATTTT. Full variable domain (rest looked up from reference TRBV11-2 and TRBJ2-3): EAGVAQSPRYKIIEKRQSVAFWCNPISGHATLYWYQQILGQGPKLLIQFQNNGVVDDSQLPKDRFSAERLKGVDSTLKIQPAKLEDSAVYLCASSLLAGGFADTQYFGPGTRLTVL.

This clone was seen once. J is TRBJ2-7 and V is TRBV10-3; 8 bases align to TRBD1. Germline assignment: CDR1 ENHRY and CDR2 SYGVKD. The CDR3 has 15 residues. J lost 3 bases, V lost 10 bases, and 14 bases had no gene match. The DNA of the CDR3 is TGTGCCAACTCTCGACAGGGGAATTCGTTCTACGAGCAGTACTTC. Amino acid sequence: CANSRQGNSFYEQYF.

The chain links TRBV6-1 to TRBJ2-2; tentative D call: TRBD2 (6 bases). Per germline, CDR1 MNHNS and CDR2 SASEGT. The CDR3 covers 15 residues. V dropped 6 bases and J dropped 6 bases, with 17 bases sitting between them. Written as DNA, the CDR3 is TGTGCCAGCAGCCTTAAGCGGGTCCAGGCCGGGGAGCTGTTTTTT. Protein: CASSLKRVQAGELFF.

The V call is TRBV2, the J call TRBJ2-1; 10 bases align to TRBD2. CDR1 and CDR2 (germline): SNHLY, FYNNEI. The CDR3 sequence is 14 residues long. V dropped 8 bases and J dropped 6; count of bases not matched to a gene: 7. This chain's CDR3 is CASRVLAGGNEQFF. The CDR3 nucleotides are TGTGCCAGCCGGGTGTTAGCGGGAGGCAATGAGCAGTTCTTC.

This clone turned up a few times. V and J are TRBV5-1 and TRBJ1-1; the D is unclear. The CDR3 has 14 residues. Germline CDR1 reads SGHRS; CDR2 reads YFSETQ. The germline V and J ends were trimmed by 3 bases and 1 base, with 10 bases remaining between them. CDR3 residues: CASSSQTGNTEAFF. CDR3 DNA: TGCGCCAGCAGCTCCCAGACGGGGAACACTGAAGCTTTCTTT.

The CDR3 coding sequence is TGTGCCAGCAGCTCGACTAGCGGGAAGGTGGATGAGCAGTTCTTC. This encodes CASSSTSGKVDEQFF. The chain recombines TRBV7-9 with TRBJ2-1, with 11 bases identical to TRBD2. Germline-derived CDR1 and CDR2 are SEHNR and FQNEAQ (reference sequence). V lost 4 bases to trimming and J lost 8 bases; unmatched junction nucleotides: 7. The CDR3 consists of 15 residues.

This rearrangement joins TRBV10-3 to TRBJ1-3, with D unclear. Trimming removed 2 bases from V and 2 bases from J, with 10 bases in between. The V gene's germline CDR1 is ENHRY and CDR2 SYGVKD. The CDR3 is made up of 15 amino acids. The CDR3, as DNA: TGTGCCATCAGTGAGCCGGGGTCTACTGGAAACACCATATATTTT. Protein product: CAISEPGSTGNTIYF.

The rearrangement links TRBV30 to TRBJ2-1; D perhaps matches TRBD1 (5 bases). The length of the CDR3 is 14 residues. In germline, CDR1 is GTSNPN, CDR2 SVGIG (reference sequence). V dropped 4 bases and J dropped 5 bases, with 15 bases sitting between them. CDR3: CAWNRLLGDNEQFF. The CDR3 DNA reads TGTGCCTGGAACCGGCTCTTAGGGGACAATGAGCAGTTCTTC.